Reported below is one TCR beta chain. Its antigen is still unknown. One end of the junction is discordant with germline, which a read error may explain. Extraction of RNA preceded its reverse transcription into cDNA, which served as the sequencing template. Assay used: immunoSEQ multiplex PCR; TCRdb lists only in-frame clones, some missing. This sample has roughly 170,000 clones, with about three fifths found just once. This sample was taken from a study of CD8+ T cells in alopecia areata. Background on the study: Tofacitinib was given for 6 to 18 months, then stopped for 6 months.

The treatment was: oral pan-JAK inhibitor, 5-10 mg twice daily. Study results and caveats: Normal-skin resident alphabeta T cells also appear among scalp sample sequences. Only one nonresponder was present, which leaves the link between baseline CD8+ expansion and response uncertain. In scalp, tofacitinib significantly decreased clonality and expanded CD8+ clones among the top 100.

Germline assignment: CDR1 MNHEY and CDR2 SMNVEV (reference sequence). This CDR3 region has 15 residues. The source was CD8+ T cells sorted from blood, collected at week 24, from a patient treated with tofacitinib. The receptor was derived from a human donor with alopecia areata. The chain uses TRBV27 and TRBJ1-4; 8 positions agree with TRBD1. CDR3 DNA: TGTGCCAGCAGTTCCCGGGACAGGACTACTGAAAAACTGTTTTTT. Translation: CASSSRDRTTEKLFF. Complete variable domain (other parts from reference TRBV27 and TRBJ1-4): EAQVTQNPRYLITVTGKKLTVTCSQNMNHEYMSWYRQDPGLGLRQIYYSMNVEVTDKGDVPEGYKVSRKEKRNFPLILESPSPNQTSLYFCASSSRDRTTEKLFFGSGTQLSVL.